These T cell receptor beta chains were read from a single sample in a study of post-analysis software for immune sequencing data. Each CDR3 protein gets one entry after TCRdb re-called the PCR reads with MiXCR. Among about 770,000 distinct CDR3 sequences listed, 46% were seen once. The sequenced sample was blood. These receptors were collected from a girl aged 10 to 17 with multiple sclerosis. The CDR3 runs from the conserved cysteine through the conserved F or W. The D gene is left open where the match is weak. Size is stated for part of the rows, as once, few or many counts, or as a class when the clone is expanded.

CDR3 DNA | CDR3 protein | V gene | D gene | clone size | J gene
TGTGCCAGCAGTTACTCGGGGGACAGGCAAACCTACGAGCAGTACTTC | CASSYSGDRQTYEQYF | TRBV6-5 | TRBD1 | few | TRBJ2-7
TGTGCCAGCAGTTCCTTGGGAGGGGTCCAAGAGACCCAGTACTTC | CASSSLGGVQETQYF | TRBV2 | TRBD2 | NA | TRBJ2-5
TGTGCCAGCAGCCCCTACCAGTTCAGCGGGAGTCAAGAGACCCAGTACTTC | CASSPYQFSGSQETQYF | TRBV7-3 | TRBD2 | NA | TRBJ2-5
TGTGCCAGTAGTCAATCTGGTGGTGGCTACACCTTC | CASSQSGGGYTF | TRBV19 | NA | NA | TRBJ1-2
TGCAGCGTTGAAGGTGGGGAATTGATTGGCTACACCTTC | CSVEGGELIGYTF | TRBV29-1 | NA | NA | TRBJ1-2
TGTGCCATCAGTGGACAGGGGGCAAATCAGCCCCAGCATTTT | CAISGQGANQPQHF | TRBV10-3 | TRBD1 | few | TRBJ1-5
TGTGCCAGCAGCCGAGGACTAGCGGGGGCCTACGAGCAGTACTTC | CASSRGLAGAYEQYF | TRBV7-9 | TRBD2 | many | TRBJ2-7
TGTGCCAGCAGCACAGACGGGAGGCGGTATGGCTACACCTTC | CASSTDGRRYGYTF | TRBV7-9 | NA | NA | TRBJ1-2
TGTGCCAGCAGTTTATACAGGGAGGGTAATCAGCCCCAGCATTTT | CASSLYREGNQPQHF | TRBV12-3/TRBV12-4 | NA | NA | TRBJ1-5
TGTGCCAGCAGTCTTACTTCGGGGCCGGTCCAGTACAATGAGCAGTTCTTC | CASSLTSGPVQYNEQFF | TRBV28 | NA | NA | TRBJ2-1
TGTGCCAGCAGCGAGGGGACTAGCATCCCAGATACGCAGTATTTT | CASSEGTSIPDTQYF | TRBV7-3 | TRBD2 | few | TRBJ2-3
TGTGCCACCAGCAGAGTACGGTCTAGCACAGATACGCAGTATTTT | CATSRVRSSTDTQYF | TRBV15 | NA | NA | TRBJ2-3
TGTGCCAGCAGTGAGACAGGGGTCGATACCGGGGAGCTGTTTTTT | CASSETGVDTGELFF | TRBV2 | TRBD1 | few | TRBJ2-2
TGTGCCACCAGCAGAGGGGCAGGGCAAGAGACCCAGTACTTC | CATSRGAGQETQYF | TRBV15 | NA | many | TRBJ2-5
TGCAGTGCTAGTCGCTGGAGCACAGATACGCAGTATTTT | CSASRWSTDTQYF | TRBV20-1 | NA | NA | TRBJ2-3
TGTGCCAGCAGCTTCGGCCTAGCGGGGTCTGAAGAGACCCAGTACTTC | CASSFGLAGSEETQYF | TRBV7-9 | TRBD2 | NA | TRBJ2-5
TGTGCCAGCAGTCAGGGATTCTACGAGCAGTACTTC | CASSQGFYEQYF | TRBV25-1 | NA | few | TRBJ2-7
TGTGCCCGCAGCCCCCTAGCGAGCTACAATGAGCAGTTCTTC | CARSPLASYNEQFF | TRBV9 | NA | NA | TRBJ2-1
TGTGCCAGCAGCCAAAGCCCTTCCCTAGTAGTCCTCGACGAGCAGTACTTC | CASSQSPSLVVLDEQYF | TRBV12-3/TRBV12-4 | NA | few | TRBJ2-7
TGTGCCAGCAGCTTAGATCAAGGGGGACCGGGGCGCACAGATACGCAGGATTTT | CASSLDQGGPGRTDTQDF | TRBV11-3 | NA | NA | TRBJ2-3
TGTGCCAGCAGCTACTCAAGCGGGAGGGCCTCCCAGTATTTT | CASSYSSGRASQYF | TRBV11-2 | TRBD2 | NA | TRBJ2-3
TGCAGTGCTTTGGGACTAGCGGGAGTTTCGAGTAATGAGCAGTTCTTC | CSALGLAGVSSNEQFF | TRBV20-1 | TRBD2 | NA | TRBJ2-1
TGTGCCAGCCAAGTTCACACTGAAGCTTTCTTT | CASQVHTEAFF | TRBV12-3/TRBV12-4 | NA | NA | TRBJ1-1
TGCAGTGCTGGACTAGCGGGTCTCAGCACAGATACGCAGTATTTT | CSAGLAGLSTDTQYF | TRBV20-1 | TRBD2 | NA | TRBJ2-3